The 18 T cell receptor beta chains below were found in one sample sequenced in a study of T cells and copy number aberrations in small-cell lung cancer. Assay used: immunoSEQ multiplex PCR; TCRdb lists only in-frame clones, some missing. Of several thousand clones listed, roughly 76% are singletons. The specimen was tumor tissue. The receptors were sampled from a man in his fifties or sixties with small cell lung cancer.

This clone was seen only once. The chain recombines TRBV4-1 with TRBJ1-5; D is unresolved. V was pared by 3 bases and J by 0 bases, with 9 bases between. The CDR3 runs 15 residues. The germline V gene encodes CDR1 MGHRA and CDR2 YSYEKL. CDR3 in amino acids: CASSHLDTSNQPQHF. The CDR3 nucleotides are TGCGCCAGCAGCCACCTCGACACTAGCAATCAGCCCCAGCATTTT.

The chain combines TRBV7-3 with TRBJ2-1; 7 nucleotides match TRBD2. CDR1 and CDR2 from the germline V gene are SGHTA and FQGTGA. CDR3 size: 14 residues. V was clipped by 4 bases and J by 5 bases; unmatched bases: 5. The CDR3 sequence: CASSSDLADNEQFF. The CDR3 DNA follows: TGTGCCAGCAGCTCCGACCTAGCGGACAATGAGCAGTTCTTC.

This clone was observed a single time. The chain joins TRBV14 to TRBJ2-7, with D hard to call. V lost 3 bases, J lost 6 bases, and 12 bases lay in between. The CDR3 has 13 amino acids. Per germline, CDR1 SGHDN and CDR2 FVKESK. CDR3 amino acids: CASSHPSVPEQYF. The CDR3 nucleotides are TGTGCCAGCAGCCACCCGTCGGTACCCGAGCAGTACTTC. The full variable domain, completed using reference TRBV14 and TRBJ2-7, is EAGVTQFPSHSVIEKGQTVTLRCDPISGHDNLYWYRRVMGKEIKFLLHFVKESKQDESGMPNNRFLAERTGGTYSTLKVQPAELEDSGVYFCASSHPSVPEQYFGPGTRLTVT.

The chain combines TRBV28 with TRBJ2-7, with D maybe TRBD2 (6 bases). Germline V lookup: CDR1 MDHEN, CDR2 SYDVKM. The CDR3 is 13 amino acids. V dropped 2 bases and J dropped 5 bases, with 10 bases sitting between them. This chain's CDR3 is CASSLGGSDEQYF. The CDR3 DNA reads TGTGCCAGCAGTTTAGGGGGGTCTGACGAGCAGTACTTC.

The chain couples TRBV9 to TRBJ1-3; D remains unclear. Germline V gene sequence: CDR1 SGDLS, CDR2 YYNGEE. This CDR3 contains 15 residues. Trimming took 6 bases from V and 0 from J, leaving 13 bases between them. CDR3 protein: CASNPDGDSGNTIYF. For the CDR3, the DNA is TGTGCCAGCAACCCCGACGGAGACTCTGGAAACACCATATATTTT.

The CDR3 region has the DNA TGCGCCAGCAGCCAAGAGGCCAGGCAGTCCGGAGATACGCAGTATTTT. This translates into CASSQEARQSGDTQYF. The chain recombines TRBV4-1 with TRBJ2-3, with D hard to call. The V end lost 0 bases, the J end lost 5 bases, and 15 bases lay between the germline ends. Germline values: CDR1 MGHRA, CDR2 YSYEKL. CDR3 length: 16 residues.

In its sample, this clone ranks as medium-sized. This chain joins TRBV7-3 and TRBJ2-5; a possible D gene is TRBD2 (5 bases). Germline V CDR1 and CDR2: SGHTA, FQGTGA. V was trimmed by 6 bases and J by 2 bases, leaving 10 bases between them. The CDR3 length is 13 residues. CDR3 amino acids: CASSPAVQETQYF. Written as DNA, the CDR3 is TGTGCCAGCAGTCCAGCGGTACAAGAGACCCAGTACTTC.

This sequence joins TRBV9 and TRBJ2-7; 9 bases are a match to TRBD2. Germline V gene data show CDR1 as SGDLS and CDR2 as YYNGEE. V shed 0 bases, J shed 6 bases, and the junction held 10 bases outside the gene matches. The CDR3 has 16 residues. CDR3 DNA sequence: TGTGCCAGCAGCGTAGATGCTAGGACTAGCGAAGGCGAGCAGTACTTC. Translating gives CASSVDARTSEGEQYF.

J is TRBJ2-2 and V is TRBV7-2; TRBD2 matches at 7 bases. V dropped 6 bases and J dropped 3; count of bases not matched to a gene: 4. CDR3 length: 14 residues. Germline V gives CDR1 SGHTA, CDR2 FQGNSA. The DNA for the CDR3 is TGTGCCAGCAGACTGGGGGGGTACACCGGGGAGCTGTTTTTT. This codes for CASRLGGYTGELFF.

By share, this clone ranks as medium-sized. This chain links TRBV7-8 with TRBJ2-5; 8 bases match TRBD2. Per germline, CDR1 SGHVS and CDR2 FQNEAQ. J gave up 3 bases and V 3 bases, and 6 bases lay outside the gene matches. The CDR3 spans 15 residues. The CDR3: CASSLGLGAKETQYF. The CDR3 DNA is TGTGCCAGCAGCTTGGGACTAGGCGCCAAAGAGACCCAGTACTTC.

The chain has TRBV18 and TRBJ1-6; the D is unclear. Looked up from germline, CDR1 is KGHSH and CDR2 is LQKENI. Trimming pared 3 bases from V and 5 bases from J, leaving 8 bases between. The CDR3 length is 14 residues. This chain's CDR3 is CASSPARDNSPLHF. DNA for the CDR3: TGTGCCAGCTCACCGGCCAGAGATAATTCACCCCTCCACTTT.

This clone was seen only a few times. CDR3 in amino acids: CAWSARGGRTGELFF. The CDR3 DNA is TGTGCCTGGAGTGCTAGGGGGGGGAGGACCGGGGAGCTGTTTTTT. The chain has TRBV30 and TRBJ2-2; D might be TRBD2 (7 bases). Germline V CDR1 and CDR2: GTSNPN, SVGIG (reference sequence). The CDR3 loop spans 15 amino acids. Trimming removed 1 base at V and 5 bases at J, with 14 bases between. Using reference TRBV30 and TRBJ2-2 for the parts outside the CDR3, the full variable domain is SQTIHQWPATLVQPVGSPLSLECTVEGTSNPNLYWYRQAAGRGLQLLFYSVGIGQISSEVPQNLSASRPQDRQFILSSKKLLLSDSGFYLCAWSARGGRTGELFFGEGSRLTVL.

The chain uses TRBV5-1 and TRBJ2-5, with D tentatively TRBD1 or TRBD2 (5 bases each). The germline V gene encodes CDR1 SGHRS and CDR2 YFSETQ. There are 15 residues in the CDR3. The ends were cut back, 0 bases at V and 4 bases at J, with 13 bases in the middle. The CDR3, as DNA: TGCGCCAGCAGCTTGGGGCATGGGGGATCAGAGACCCAGTACTTC. Translation: CASSLGHGGSETQYF.

This clone turned up a few times. V usage is TRBV10-3 and J usage is TRBJ1-2, with TRBD1 as a possible D gene (5 bases). V lost 6 bases and J 3 bases, leaving 17 bases between the germline ends. Germline loops: CDR1 ENHRY, CDR2 SYGVKD. This CDR3 contains 15 residues. The CDR3 loop reads CAIRGGTTGDYGYTF. Here the CDR3 DNA reads TGTGCCATCAGGGGGGGGACCACCGGGGACTATGGCTACACCTTC.

The chain couples TRBV5-5 to TRBJ2-2; TRBD2 is a possible D gene (6 bases). Trimming cost V 3 bases and J 1 base, with 13 bases left between them. The CDR3 runs 16 residues. The germline gives CDR1 SGHKS, CDR2 YYEKEE (reference sequence). CDR3 nucleotides: TGTGCCAGCAGCTGGCCCAGCGGGCAGAACACCGGGGAGCTGTTTTTT. It encodes CASSWPSGQNTGELFF.

This clone was observed a few times. This sequence joins TRBV18 and TRBJ2-7; D unclear. Germline CDR1 is KGHSH and CDR2 is LQKENI. The CDR3 totals 15 residues. The V end lost 3 bases, the J end lost 6 bases, and 18 bases lay between the germline ends. CDR3 amino acids: CASSPPGLDTSEQYF. The CDR3 nucleotides read TGTGCCAGCTCACCGCCCGGGCTAGATACCTCCGAGCAGTACTTC.

This chain uses TRBV19 with TRBJ1-2; 7 nucleotides align to TRBD1. Trimming removed 7 bases from V and 6 bases from J; junction bases left unmatched: 5. Germline loops: CDR1 LNHDA, CDR2 SQIVND (reference sequence). CDR3 length: 12 residues. CDR3 in amino acids: CASNFQGDGYTF. The CDR3 DNA sequence: TGTGCCAGTAATTTCCAGGGGGATGGCTACACCTTC.

The gene calls are TRBV11-2 and TRBJ2-3; a possible D gene is TRBD1 (5 bases). The CDR3 has 15 amino acids. V shed 5 bases and J shed 2 bases, with 14 bases lying between them. Germline V gene data show CDR1 as SGHAT and CDR2 as FQNNGV. CDR3 region: CASSDWGRPTDTQYF. The CDR3 region has the DNA TGTGCCAGCAGCGATTGGGGCAGGCCCACAGATACGCAGTATTTT.